Listed below are T cell receptor beta chains from one sample, sequenced in a study of T cell responses to AZD1222 COVID-19 vaccine. The repertoire was sequenced with immunoSEQ multiplex PCR; TCRdb's copy has only in-frame clones and lacks some. The data contain about 130,000 clones, about four fifths of them seen just once; the ten biggest clones take up over 3.5%. The sample in question was peripheral blood, obtained on day 0 of AZD1222 vaccination. Every receptor here comes from an adult in good health. Both conserved end residues are part of each CDR3. Each record gives: V gene, CDR3 protein.

TRBV5-4,CASSFTGPSTDTQYF
TRBV6-1,CASSEAHWTTSGNTIYF
TRBV19,CASSIILAPNSRVGGEQFF
TRBV28,CASRGQSTDTQYF
TRBV6-5,CASSFGTGGNYGYTF
TRBV7-2,CASSLGRGRAEAFF
TRBV6-5,CASTLTVAASPLHF
TRBV7-2,CASSSPWAEQYF
TRBV7-8,CASRTTGTTGNTIYF
TRBV28,CASSETGGGNQPQHF
TRBV9,CASSVEGARNNSPLHF
TRBV28,CASVSDSSYEQYF
TRBV7-9,CASSPEPTGNQPQHF
TRBV6-2/TRBV6-3,CASSYGDSLSYEQYF
TRBV2,CASRERQSYGYTF
TRBV5-1,CASSFKERGAVF
TRBV7-2,CASSPRGPSTDTQYF
TRBV7-3,CASSLGQGRGETQYF
TRBV2,CASSERASGGETQYF
TRBV30,CAWSSGLGETQYF
TRBV18,CASSSDSLSGNTIYF
TRBV28,CASRLGGGTGAAQPQHF
TRBV28,CASRQGLTEAFF
TRBV24-1,CATSASPGSRDSSTDTQYF
TRBV13,CASRLEVGRLNTEAFF
TRBV18,CASSPGQADPGELFF
TRBV5-4,CASSLAEDRYYYGYTF
TRBV9,CASSVTDSGNTIYF
TRBV30,CALDRGGVNTEAFF
TRBV5-1,CASSLGTGILGELFF
TRBV10-3,CAISEPRDRAIQYF
TRBV2,CASSEVKTDTQYF
TRBV19,CASSIKMKGQGGTEAFF
TRBV6-5,CASSYPGTGQQETQYF
TRBV7-2,CASNPEPGTGVRGYTF
TRBV28,CASSRPGTGPTEAFF
TRBV16,CASRMGAPMSNQPQHF
TRBV27,CASSLNGLGPSYTEAFF
TRBV6-1,CASSETTGDGNQPQHF
TRBV7-2,CASSSNLGGYGYTF
TRBV14,CASSSVNGYTF
TRBV6-5,CASSSGQGQPQHF
TRBV19,CASSRGADSGNTIYF
TRBV5-1,CASSLGVNQPQHF
TRBV30,CAWSSKGGGQPQHF
TRBV7-2,CASSLKTINSPLHF
TRBV30,CAWKDDRVGAEAFF
TRBV11-3,CASSSPRETLKRGEETQYF
TRBV28,CASSSIRTGGARYGYTF
TRBV7-3,CASSSPGTAISGANVLTF
TRBV7-9,CASSLVSGAEREEQYF
TRBV11-1,CASSVGRSYEQYF
TRBV12-3/TRBV12-4,CASSLKRVTEAFF
TRBV6-1,CASSDGGLPQETLHF
TRBV2,CASSGSGANVLTF
TRBV19,CASSRDRGSTDTQYF
TRBV7-2,CASSPPQGWLREQYF